This T cell receptor beta chain was identified during a study of memory CD8 T cells in hepatitis C reinfection. In the study overall: HCV reinfection meant a positive HCV RNA test after two negative tests at least 60 days apart.

Clones were sequenced by immunoSEQ multiplex PCR, and TCRdb holds only the in-frame ones, with some missing. The table records a few thousand clones, 87% of them present only once. Time point noted: late/post reinfection, 12 to 24 weeks after detection. No in vitro expansion preceded TCR sequencing of the sorted cells. V gave up 5 bases and J gave up 3 bases, with 11 bases separating them. The CDR3 has 13 amino acids. From germline, CDR1 is MNHEY and CDR2 SMNVEV (reference sequence). The chain employs TRBV27 and TRBJ2-7; perhaps TRBD1 as D (6 bases). Sequencing was carried out using naive CD8+ T cells sorted from blood. This TCR came from a man in his forties or fifties with hepatitis C virus infection. CDR3: CASSPGQNYEQYF. DNA for the CDR3: TGTGCCAGCAGTCCCGGACAGAACTACGAGCAGTACTTC.